This section outlines one TCR beta chain sequence together with its context. Antigen unknown. The entry originates in a study of cytomegalovirus exposure and HLA in healthy donors. Study summary: The roughly 100 million unique TCR beta sequences, from roughly 170 million T cells, were found by an earlier analysis. Study-level points and caveats: Likely technical artifact: a cluster of highly shared sequence variants. Later genetic work tied a missense DCLRE1C variant to beta-chain V and J trimming.

60 Vbeta and 13 Jbeta primers were used in PCR. Profiling relied on immunoSEQ multiplex PCR, and the TCRdb table lists in-frame clones only, not all of them. The repertoire holds fewer than 200,000 clones, roughly 70% seen once, with 2.5% to 3.5% in the top ten. CDR1 SQVTM and CDR2 ANQGSEA come from the germline V gene. The CDR3 is made up of 12 amino acids. J lost 3 bases, V lost 5 bases, and 2 bases had no gene match. This sequence joins TRBV29-1 and TRBJ1-2; TRBD1 aligns across 8 bases. This clonotype originated in a woman aged 50 to 60 in good health and CMV-seropositive. Sequenced: PBMCs. As DNA, the CDR3 is TGCAGCGTTCCGACAGGGGACTATGGCTACACCTTC. It is translated as CSVPTGDYGYTF. Combining the CDR3 with reference TRBV29-1 and TRBJ1-2 gives the whole variable domain SAVISQKPSRDICQRGTSLTIQCQVDSQVTMMFWYRQQPGQSLTLIATANQGSEATYESGFVIDKFPISRPNLTFSTLTVSNMSPEDSSIYLCSVPTGDYGYTFGSGTRLTVV.